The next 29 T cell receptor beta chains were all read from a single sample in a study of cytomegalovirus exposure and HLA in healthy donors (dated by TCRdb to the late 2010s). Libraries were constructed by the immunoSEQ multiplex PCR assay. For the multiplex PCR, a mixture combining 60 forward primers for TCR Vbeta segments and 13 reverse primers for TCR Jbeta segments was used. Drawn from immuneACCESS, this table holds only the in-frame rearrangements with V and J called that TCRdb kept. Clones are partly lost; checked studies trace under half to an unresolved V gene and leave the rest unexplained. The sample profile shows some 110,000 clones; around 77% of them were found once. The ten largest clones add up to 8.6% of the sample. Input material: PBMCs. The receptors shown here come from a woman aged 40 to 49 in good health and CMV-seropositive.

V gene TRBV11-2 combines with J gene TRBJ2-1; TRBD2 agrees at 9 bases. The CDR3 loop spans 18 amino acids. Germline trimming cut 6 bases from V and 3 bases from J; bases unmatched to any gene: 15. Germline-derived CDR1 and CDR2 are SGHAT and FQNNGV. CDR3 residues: CASRPGRAGGPSYNEQFF. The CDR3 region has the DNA TGTGCCAGCAGACCGGGGAGAGCGGGAGGACCGAGCTACAATGAGCAGTTCTTC.

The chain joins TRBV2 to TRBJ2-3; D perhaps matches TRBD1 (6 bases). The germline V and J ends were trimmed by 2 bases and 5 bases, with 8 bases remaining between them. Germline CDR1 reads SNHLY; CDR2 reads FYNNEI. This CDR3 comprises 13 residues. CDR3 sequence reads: CASSERGIDTQYF. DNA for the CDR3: TGTGCCAGCAGTGAAAGGGGGATAGATACGCAGTATTTT.

CDR3 protein: CASSGPGQGPYEQYF. DNA of the CDR3: TGTGCCAGCAGCGGGCCGGGACAGGGGCCCTACGAGCAGTACTTC. The chain joins TRBV2 to TRBJ2-7; 10 bases line up with TRBD1. The junction had 7 bases not matched to a gene; V was cut back by 6 bases and J by 2 bases. The germline gives CDR1 SNHLY, CDR2 FYNNEI. CDR3 size: 15 residues.

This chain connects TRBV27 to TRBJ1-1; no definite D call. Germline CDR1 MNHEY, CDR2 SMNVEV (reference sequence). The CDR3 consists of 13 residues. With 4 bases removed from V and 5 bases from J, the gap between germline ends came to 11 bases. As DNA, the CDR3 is TGTGCCAGCAGTTGGCGGGATGCAACTGAAGCTTTCTTT. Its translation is CASSWRDATEAFF.

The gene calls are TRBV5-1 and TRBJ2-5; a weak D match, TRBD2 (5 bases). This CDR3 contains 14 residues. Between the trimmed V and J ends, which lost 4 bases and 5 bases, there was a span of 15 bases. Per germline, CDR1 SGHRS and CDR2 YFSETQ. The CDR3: CASSIGGARETQYF. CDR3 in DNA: TGCGCCAGCAGCATTGGAGGCGCACGGGAGACCCAGTACTTC.

CDR3 in DNA: TGTGCCATCAGTGAGTCGGGACAGATGAACACTGAAGCTTTCTTT. Encoded protein: CAISESGQMNTEAFF. V gene TRBV10-3 combines with J gene TRBJ1-1, with 7 bases lining up with TRBD1. V shed 0 bases and J 0 bases; nucleotides not matched to a gene: 1. This CDR3 comprises 15 residues. Germline CDR1 is ENHRY and CDR2 is SYGVKD.

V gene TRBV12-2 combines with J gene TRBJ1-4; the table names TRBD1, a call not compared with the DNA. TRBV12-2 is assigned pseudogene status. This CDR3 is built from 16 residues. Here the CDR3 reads CASRLGIAGVGEKLFF. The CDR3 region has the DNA TGTGCAAGTCGCTTAGGAATCGCAGGGGTGGGGGAAAAACTGTTTTTT.

This chain's CDR3 is CASSESRGLNQPQHF. In DNA, the CDR3 is TGCGCCAGCAGTGAGTCGCGGGGCCTCAATCAGCCCCAGCATTTT. This chain links TRBV10-1 with TRBJ1-5; weak D call: TRBD1 (5 bases). The CDR3 spans 15 residues. V gave up 0 bases and J gave up 3 bases, with 9 bases separating them. Germline CDR1 and CDR2: WNHNN and SYGVQD (reference sequence).

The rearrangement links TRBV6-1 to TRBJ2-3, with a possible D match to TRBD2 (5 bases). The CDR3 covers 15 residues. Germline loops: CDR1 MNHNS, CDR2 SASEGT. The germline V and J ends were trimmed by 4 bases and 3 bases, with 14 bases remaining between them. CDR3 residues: CASSADWYSTDTQYF. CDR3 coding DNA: TGTGCCAGCAGTGCGGACTGGTATAGTACAGATACGCAGTATTTT.

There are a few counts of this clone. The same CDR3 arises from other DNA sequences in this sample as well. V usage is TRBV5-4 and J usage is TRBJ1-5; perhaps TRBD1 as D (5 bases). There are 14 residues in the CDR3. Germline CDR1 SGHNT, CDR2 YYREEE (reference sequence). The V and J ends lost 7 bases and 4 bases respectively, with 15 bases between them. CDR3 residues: CASGNGGENQPQHF. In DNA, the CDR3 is TGTGCCAGCGGAAATGGGGGGGAGAATCAGCCCCAGCATTTT.

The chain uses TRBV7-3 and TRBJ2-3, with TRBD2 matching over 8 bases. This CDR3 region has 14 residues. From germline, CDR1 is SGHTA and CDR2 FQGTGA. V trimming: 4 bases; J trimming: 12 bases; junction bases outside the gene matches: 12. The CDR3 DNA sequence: TGTGCCAGCAGCTCCGGCGGGGGGCGTACCAATCAGTATTTT. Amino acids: CASSSGGGRTNQYF.

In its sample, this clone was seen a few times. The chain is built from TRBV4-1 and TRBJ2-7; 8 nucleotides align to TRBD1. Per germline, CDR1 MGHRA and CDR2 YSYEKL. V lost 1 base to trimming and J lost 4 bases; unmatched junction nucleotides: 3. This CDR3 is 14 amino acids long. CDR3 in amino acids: CASSQVRTGYEQYF. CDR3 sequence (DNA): TGCGCCAGCAGCCAAGTAAGGACAGGGTACGAGCAGTACTTC.

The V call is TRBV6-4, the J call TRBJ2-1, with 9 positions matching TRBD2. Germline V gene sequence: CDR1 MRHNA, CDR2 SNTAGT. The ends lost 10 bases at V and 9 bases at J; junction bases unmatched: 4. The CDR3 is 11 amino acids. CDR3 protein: CATAGGGEQFF. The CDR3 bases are TGTGCCACCGCGGGGGGGGGTGAGCAGTTCTTC.

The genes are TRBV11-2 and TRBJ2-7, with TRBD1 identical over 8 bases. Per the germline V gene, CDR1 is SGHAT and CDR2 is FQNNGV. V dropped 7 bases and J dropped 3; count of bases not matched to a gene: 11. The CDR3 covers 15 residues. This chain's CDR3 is CASTFNRDRNYEQYF. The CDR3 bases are TGTGCCAGCACCTTCAACCGGGACAGGAACTACGAGCAGTACTTC.

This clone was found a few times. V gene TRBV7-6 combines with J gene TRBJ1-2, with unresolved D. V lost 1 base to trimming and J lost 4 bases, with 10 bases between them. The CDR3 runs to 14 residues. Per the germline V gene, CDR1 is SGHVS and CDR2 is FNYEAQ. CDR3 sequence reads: CASSLGRGGYGYTF. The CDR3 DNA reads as TGTGCCAGCAGCTTAGGCCGGGGAGGCTATGGCTACACCTTC.

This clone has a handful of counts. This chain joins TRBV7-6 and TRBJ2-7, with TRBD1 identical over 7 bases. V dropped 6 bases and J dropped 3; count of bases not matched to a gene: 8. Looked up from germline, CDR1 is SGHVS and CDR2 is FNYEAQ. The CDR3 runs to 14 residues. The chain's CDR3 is CASSERDSLYEQYF. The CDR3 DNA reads TGTGCCAGCAGTGAACGGGACAGCCTCTACGAGCAGTACTTC. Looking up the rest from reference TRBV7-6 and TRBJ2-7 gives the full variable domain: GAGVSQSPRYKVTKRGQDVALRCDPISGHVSLYWYRQALGQGPEFLTYFNYEAQQDKSGLPNDRFSAERPEGSISTLTIQRTEQRDSAMYRCASSERDSLYEQYFGPGTRLTVT.

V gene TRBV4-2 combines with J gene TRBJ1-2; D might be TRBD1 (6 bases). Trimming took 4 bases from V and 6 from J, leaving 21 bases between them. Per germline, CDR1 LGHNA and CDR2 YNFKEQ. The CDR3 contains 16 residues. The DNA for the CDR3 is TGTGCCAGCAGCCCTACTCTTCCGGACAGTAATGATGGCTACACCTTC. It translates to CASSPTLPDSNDGYTF.

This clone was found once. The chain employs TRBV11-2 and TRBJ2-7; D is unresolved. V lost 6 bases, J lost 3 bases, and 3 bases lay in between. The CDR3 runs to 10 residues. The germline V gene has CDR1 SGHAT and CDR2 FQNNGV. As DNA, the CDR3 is TGTGCCAGCAGTCACTACGAGCAGTACTTC. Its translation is CASSHYEQYF.

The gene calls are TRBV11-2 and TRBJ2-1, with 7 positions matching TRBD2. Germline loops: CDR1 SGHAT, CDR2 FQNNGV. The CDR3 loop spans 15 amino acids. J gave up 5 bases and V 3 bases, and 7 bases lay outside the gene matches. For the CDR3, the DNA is TGTGCCAGCAGCTTCGGCGGGAGCTTGAACAATGAGCAGTTCTTC. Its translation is CASSFGGSLNNEQFF.

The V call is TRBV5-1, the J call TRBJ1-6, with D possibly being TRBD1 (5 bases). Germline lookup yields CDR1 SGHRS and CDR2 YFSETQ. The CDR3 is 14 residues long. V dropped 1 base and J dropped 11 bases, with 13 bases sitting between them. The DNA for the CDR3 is TGCGCCAGCAGCTTGCAAGGGGTTGCAGCACCCCTCCACTTT. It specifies CASSLQGVAAPLHF.

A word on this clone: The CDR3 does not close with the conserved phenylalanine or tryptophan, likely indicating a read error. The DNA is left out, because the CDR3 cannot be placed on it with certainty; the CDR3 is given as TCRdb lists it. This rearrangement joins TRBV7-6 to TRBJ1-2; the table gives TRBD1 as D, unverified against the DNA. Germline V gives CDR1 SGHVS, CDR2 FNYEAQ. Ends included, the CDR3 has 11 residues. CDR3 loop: CASSLAFGTPV.

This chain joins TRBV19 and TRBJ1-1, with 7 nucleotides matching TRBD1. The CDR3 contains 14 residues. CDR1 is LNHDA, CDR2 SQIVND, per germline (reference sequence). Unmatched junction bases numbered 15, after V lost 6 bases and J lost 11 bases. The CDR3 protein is CASRPAGGGRWAFF. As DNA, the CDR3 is TGTGCCAGTAGGCCGGCAGGAGGGGGCCGTTGGGCTTTCTTT. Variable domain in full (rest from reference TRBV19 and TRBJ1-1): DGGITQSPKYLFRKEGQNVTLSCEQNLNHDAMYWYRQDPGQGLRLIYYSQIVNDFQKGDIAEGYSVSREKKESFPLTVTSAQKNPTAFYLCASRPAGGGRWAFFGQGTRLTVV.

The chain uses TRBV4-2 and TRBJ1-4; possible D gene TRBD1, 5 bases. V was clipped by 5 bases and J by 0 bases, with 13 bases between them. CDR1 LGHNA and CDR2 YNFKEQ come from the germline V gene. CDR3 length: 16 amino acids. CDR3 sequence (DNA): TGTGCCAGCAGCACGGGGGGGTCTTCAACTAATGAAAAACTGTTTTTT. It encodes CASSTGGSSTNEKLFF.

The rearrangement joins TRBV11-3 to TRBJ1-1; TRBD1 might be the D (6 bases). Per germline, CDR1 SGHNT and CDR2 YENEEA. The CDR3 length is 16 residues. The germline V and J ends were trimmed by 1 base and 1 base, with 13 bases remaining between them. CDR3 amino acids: CASSLGTGKGNTEAFF. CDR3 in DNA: TGTGCCAGCAGCTTAGGTACAGGGAAGGGGAACACTGAAGCTTTCTTT.

CDR3 amino acids: CASSRTGIWNTEAFF. CDR3 DNA: TGTGCCAGCAGCCGGACAGGGATTTGGAACACTGAAGCTTTCTTT. The chain combines TRBV6-4 with TRBJ1-1, with 8 positions matching TRBD1. Germline V gives CDR1 MRHNA, CDR2 SNTAGT. V lost 6 bases to trimming and J lost 1 base; unmatched junction nucleotides: 7. The CDR3 covers 15 residues.

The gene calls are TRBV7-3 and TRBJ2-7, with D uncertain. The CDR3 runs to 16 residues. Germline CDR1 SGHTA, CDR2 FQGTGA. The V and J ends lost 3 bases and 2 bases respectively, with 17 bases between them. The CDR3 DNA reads TGTGCCAGCAGCTTGTACGGCGTGGCAGGAACCTACGAGCAGTACTTC. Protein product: CASSLYGVAGTYEQYF.

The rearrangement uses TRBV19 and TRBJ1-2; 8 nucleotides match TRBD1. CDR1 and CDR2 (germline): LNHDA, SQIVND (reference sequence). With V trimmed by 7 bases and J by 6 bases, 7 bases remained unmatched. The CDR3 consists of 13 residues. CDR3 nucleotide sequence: TGTGCCAGTATTCCTACAGGGGGGGATGGCTACACCTTC. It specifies CASIPTGGDGYTF.

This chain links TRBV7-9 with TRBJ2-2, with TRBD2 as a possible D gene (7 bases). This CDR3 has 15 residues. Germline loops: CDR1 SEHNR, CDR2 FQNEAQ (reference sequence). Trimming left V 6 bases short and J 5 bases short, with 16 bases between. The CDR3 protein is CASRLKGGRTGELFF. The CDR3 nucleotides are TGTGCCAGCAGACTGAAGGGGGGGAGGACCGGGGAGCTGTTTTTT.

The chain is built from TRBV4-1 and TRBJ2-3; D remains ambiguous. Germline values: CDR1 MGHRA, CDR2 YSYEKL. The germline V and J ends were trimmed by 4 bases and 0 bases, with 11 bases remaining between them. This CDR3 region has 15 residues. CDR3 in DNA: TGCGCCAGCAGCCGTGAGCGTCAAAGCACAGATACGCAGTATTTT. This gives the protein CASSRERQSTDTQYF.